A selection of T cell receptor beta chains follows, all from one sample in a study of blood T cell repertoires in COVID-19. The assay was immunoSEQ multiplex PCR, and TCRdb's table has in-frame clones only and misses some. The data hold approximately 200,000 clones, with about 81% observed a single time. Input material: peripheral blood. The receptors stem from a woman older than 75 with COVID-19, enrolled during active disease. Both conserved end residues are part of each CDR3. A D gene is named only where the DNA matches it firmly. Clone size is stated in some rows and not others, as once, few, many or a class when expanded.

clone_size d_call j_call v_call cdr3_aa cdr3_nt
. . TRBJ1-5 TRBV28 CASSQRSGGNQPQHF TGTGCCAGCAGCCAGCGTAGCGGGGGCAATCAGCCCCAGCATTTT
. . TRBJ1-3 TRBV7-8 CASSSAGLGAGNTIYF TGTGCCAGCAGCTCTGCCGGGCTGGGAGCTGGAAACACCATATATTTT
few . TRBJ2-1 TRBV21-1 CASSKGSAAGVGNEQFF TGTGCCAGCAGCAAAGGGTCGGCCGCGGGCGTTGGCAATGAGCAGTTCTTC
. . TRBJ2-7 TRBV30 CAWRRDYEQYF TGTGCCTGGAGGAGAGACTACGAGCAGTACTTC
. TRBD2 TRBJ2-3 TRBV2 CATKREVATDTQYF TGTGCCACCAAGCGGGAGGTTGCCACAGATACGCAGTATTTT
. . TRBJ2-7 TRBV18 CASSPQTREQYF TGTGCCAGCTCACCGCAGACAAGGGAGCAGTACTTC
. TRBD2 TRBJ2-1 TRBV2 CASSGVRLAGLNEQFF TGTGCCAGCAGTGGCGTGCGGCTAGCGGGATTAAATGAGCAGTTCTTC
. . TRBJ2-7 TRBV5-1 CASSLQGSSYEQYF TGCGCCAGCAGCTTGCAGGGTAGCTCCTACGAGCAGTACTTC
. . TRBJ1-4 TRBV30 CACRFGGNEKLFF TGTGCCTGCAGATTCGGGGGGAATGAAAAACTGTTTTTT
. . TRBJ2-7 TRBV27 CASSPFRTGEQYF TGTGCCAGCAGCCCGTTCCGGACGGGGGAGCAGTACTTC
. . TRBJ2-1 TRBV5-6 CASSPRLNEQFF TGTGCCAGCAGCCCTAGACTCAATGAGCAGTTCTTC
. TRBD2 TRBJ2-7 TRBV28 CASSLSFTLAGGGEQYF TGTGCCAGCAGTTTATCATTTACTTTAGCGGGAGGGGGCGAGCAGTACTTC
once . TRBJ1-2 TRBV29-1 CSVGRYYGYTF TGCAGCGTTGGCCGGTACTATGGCTACACCTTC